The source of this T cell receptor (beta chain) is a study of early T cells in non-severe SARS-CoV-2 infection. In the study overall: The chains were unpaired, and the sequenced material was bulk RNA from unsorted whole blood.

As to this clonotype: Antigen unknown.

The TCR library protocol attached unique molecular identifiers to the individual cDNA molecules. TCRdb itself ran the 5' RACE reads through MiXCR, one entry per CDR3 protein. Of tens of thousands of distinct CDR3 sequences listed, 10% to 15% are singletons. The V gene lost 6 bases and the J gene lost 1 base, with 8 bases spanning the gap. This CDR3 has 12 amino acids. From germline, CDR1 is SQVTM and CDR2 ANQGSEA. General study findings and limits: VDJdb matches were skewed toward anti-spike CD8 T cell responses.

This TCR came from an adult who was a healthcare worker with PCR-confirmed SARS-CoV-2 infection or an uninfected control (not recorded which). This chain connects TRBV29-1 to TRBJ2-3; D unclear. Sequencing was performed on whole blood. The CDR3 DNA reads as TGCAGCGTACCTGTGGGCACAGATACGCAGTATTTT. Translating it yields CSVPVGTDTQYF.